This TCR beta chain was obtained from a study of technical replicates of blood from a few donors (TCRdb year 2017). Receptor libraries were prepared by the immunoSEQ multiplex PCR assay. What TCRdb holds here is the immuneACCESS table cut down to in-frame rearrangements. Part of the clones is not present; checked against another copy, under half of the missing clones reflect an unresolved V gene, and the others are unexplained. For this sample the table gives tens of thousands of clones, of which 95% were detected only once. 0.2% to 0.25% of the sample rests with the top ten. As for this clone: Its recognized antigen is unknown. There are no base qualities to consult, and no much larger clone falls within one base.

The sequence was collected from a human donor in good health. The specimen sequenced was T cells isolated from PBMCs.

For the CDR3, the sequence is CASSDGRGYEQYF. At the DNA level, the sequence is TGTGCCAGCAGTGACGGGAGAGGGTACGAGCAGTACTTC. The V and J genes are TRBV6-1 and TRBJ2-7; matching of 6 bases hints at TRBD2 as the D gene. V sheds 3 bases and J sheds 4 bases, leaving 10 bases between their ends. The CDR3 spans 13 residues, from the cysteine through the phenylalanine. The DNA shown is the 39-base CDR3, in frame from base 1. The germline V gene encodes CDR1 MNHNS and CDR2 SASEGT.